A single sample is the source of the 13 T cell receptor beta chains below, sequenced in a study of OX40 agonist ivuxolimab in advanced cancers. TCRdb's copy holds only in-frame clones and misses some; the assay was immunoSEQ multiplex PCR. The sample holds some 64,000 clones, 70% to 90% seen once. The sample consisted of CD4+ or CD8+ T cells sorted from blood, taken in a trial of the OX40 agonist ivuxolimab. These receptors came from an adult with an advanced solid tumor such as melanoma, head and neck, liver or kidney cancer.

This clone occurred a few times. The CDR3 coding sequence is TGTGCCAGCAGCCCGACAGGGGGCAATCAGCCCCAGCATTTT. Its translation is CASSPTGGNQPQHF. V is TRBV11-2 and J is TRBJ1-5; TRBD1 aligns across 8 bases. CDR1 SGHAT and CDR2 FQNNGV come from the germline V gene. The CDR3 has 14 residues. V dropped 5 bases and J dropped 2; count of bases not matched to a gene: 2.

The genes are TRBV10-1 and TRBJ2-7; 12 positions match TRBD2. Trimming cost V 6 bases and J 3 bases; bases outside gene matches: 6. The CDR3 runs 15 residues. The germline gives CDR1 WNHNN, CDR2 SYGVQD (reference sequence). For the CDR3, the DNA is TGCGCCAGCAGAAGACTAGCGGGAGATTACTACGAGCAGTACTTC. Residues: CASRRLAGDYYEQYF.

J is TRBJ2-7 and V is TRBV6-1; D is uncertain. CDR3 size: 13 residues. V dropped 4 bases and J dropped 3 bases, with 10 bases sitting between them. CDR1 and CDR2 (germline): MNHNS, SASEGT. CDR3 coding DNA: TGTGCCAGCAGTGGAGATCCCCTCTACGAGCAGTACTTC. Its translation is CASSGDPLYEQYF.

The gene calls are TRBV28 and TRBJ1-4; 12 bases line up with TRBD1. V shed 4 bases and J 7 bases; nucleotides not matched to a gene: 4. The CDR3 consists of 15 residues. Germline V CDR1 and CDR2: MDHEN, SYDVKM. The DNA of the CDR3 is TGTGCCAGCAGTTCGGGACAGGGGGCGAGTGAAAAACTGTTTTTT. Protein sequence: CASSSGQGASEKLFF.

The V call is TRBV19, the J call TRBJ1-4; D may be TRBD1 (5 bases). The V end was cut by 8 bases, the J end by 6 bases, with 16 bases between. Germline loops: CDR1 LNHDA, CDR2 SQIVND (reference sequence). The CDR3 length is 14 residues. The CDR3 bases are TGTGCCAGTCAAAGACAGCAAACCTATGAAAAACTGTTTTTT. This translates into CASQRQQTYEKLFF.

The chain combines TRBV19 with TRBJ2-2; TRBD2 might be the D (5 bases). Trimming stripped 8 bases from V and 0 bases from J, with 13 bases between. This CDR3 is 15 amino acids long. Per germline, CDR1 LNHDA and CDR2 SQIVND (reference sequence). The CDR3 is CASSTWGANTGELFF. The CDR3 DNA reads TGTGCCAGTTCCACCTGGGGAGCGAACACCGGGGAGCTGTTTTTT.

This clone showed up just a few times. The V gene is TRBV28, the J gene TRBJ1-5; 10 bases match TRBD1. The CDR3 consists of 15 residues. The V segment lost 6 bases and the J segment 2 bases; nucleotides outside the gene matches: 4. Germline-derived CDR1 and CDR2 are MDHEN and SYDVKM. CDR3 sequence reads: CASRGQGTGNQPQHF. In nucleotides, the CDR3 is TGTGCCAGCAGGGGACAGGGGACTGGCAATCAGCCCCAGCATTTT.

The V and J genes are TRBV5-1 and TRBJ2-1; TRBD2 matches 7 bases. The ends lost 7 bases at V and 0 bases at J; junction bases unmatched: 7. Germline values: CDR1 SGHRS, CDR2 YFSETQ. The CDR3 totals 15 residues. CDR3 nucleotide sequence: TGCGCCAGCGGCCCAGGGACTAACTCCTACAATGAGCAGTTCTTC. It yields the protein CASGPGTNSYNEQFF.

J is TRBJ2-1 and V is TRBV9; 9 positions match TRBD1. The germline V gene has CDR1 SGDLS and CDR2 YYNGEE. This CDR3 has 15 residues. V was pared by 4 bases and J by 7 bases, with 9 bases of the junction left unmatched. CDR3 sequence: CASSFRQGGRNEQFF. The CDR3 coding sequence is TGTGCCAGCAGCTTTCGACAGGGGGGTCGGAATGAGCAGTTCTTC.

This clone was recorded once. The chain recombines TRBV23-1 with TRBJ2-3; unclear D gene. TRBV23-1 is known as an ORF, though its function is uncertain. V gave up 7 bases and J gave up 2 bases, with 7 bases separating them. This CDR3 has 12 residues. The CDR3: CASTPPTDTQYF. Written as DNA, the CDR3 is TGCGCCAGCACCCCCCCCACAGATACGCAGTATTTT.

V is TRBV5-4 and J is TRBJ2-3, with TRBD2 as a possible D gene (6 bases). CDR1 SGHNT and CDR2 YYREEE come from the germline V gene (reference sequence). The length of the CDR3 is 13 residues. V lost 4 bases, J lost 7 bases, and 13 bases lay in between. CDR3 amino acids: CASSLPSGYTQYF. The CDR3, as DNA: TGTGCCAGCAGCCTTCCCAGCGGGTATACGCAGTATTTT. Full variable domain (missing parts from reference TRBV5-4 and TRBJ2-3): ETGVTQSPTHLIKTRGQQVTLRCSSQSGHNTVSWYQQALGQGPQFIFQYYREEENGRGNFPPRFSGLQFPNYSSELNVNALELDDSALYLCASSLPSGYTQYFGPGTRLTVL.

This sequence joins TRBV10-3 and TRBJ2-3; TRBD2 matches at 14 bases. V shed 6 bases, J shed 2 bases, and the junction held 4 bases outside the gene matches. Germline-derived CDR1 and CDR2 are ENHRY and SYGVKD. The CDR3 contains 16 residues. In DNA form, the CDR3 reads TGTGCCATCAGGACTAGCGGGGGGGCTAACACAGATACGCAGTATTTT. Translation: CAIRTSGGANTDTQYF.

This chain joins TRBV29-1 and TRBJ1-2; no definite D call. V lost 6 bases and J lost 0, with 14 bases in between. This CDR3 spans 14 amino acids. Germline assignment: CDR1 SQVTM and CDR2 ANQGSEA. In DNA, the CDR3 is TGCAGCGTCCAGCGCAGAGACTCTAACTATGGCTACACCTTC. Its translation is CSVQRRDSNYGYTF.